The 32 T cell receptor beta chains below were found in one sample sequenced in a study of T cell responses to AZD1222 COVID-19 vaccine. The data were produced by immunoSEQ multiplex PCR, yet TCRdb's version contains in-frame clones alone and is incomplete. The table includes 200,000 or so clones, about 94% detected once. The starting material was peripheral blood, obtained on day 0 of AZD1222 vaccination. The receptors were sampled from an adult in good health.

The rearrangement uses TRBV18 and TRBJ2-1; D perhaps matches TRBD1 (5 bases). Germline CDR1 and CDR2: KGHSH and LQKENI. The CDR3 runs to 18 residues. Trimming stripped 3 bases from V and 2 bases from J, with 20 bases between. DNA for the CDR3: TGTGCCAGCTCACCGAACAGGTCCCTCACACTGACCTACAATGAGCAGTTCTTC. Its protein product is CASSPNRSLTLTYNEQFF.

This clone was observed a single time. The rearrangement links TRBV28 to TRBJ2-4; D may correspond to TRBD1 or TRBD2 (7 bases each). Per the germline V gene, CDR1 is MDHEN and CDR2 is SYDVKM. CDR3 length equals 14 residues. V was cut by 8 bases and J by 3 bases, with 14 bases left in between. In DNA, the CDR3 is TGTGCCAGCGTCAGGGGGGGCGGCAAAAACATTCAGTACTTC. It is translated as CASVRGGGKNIQYF. Full variable domain (remainder filled in from reference TRBV28 and TRBJ2-4): DVKVTQSSRYLVKRTGEKVFLECVQDMDHENMFWYRQDPGLGLRLIYFSYDVKMKEKGDIPEGYSVSREKKERFSLILESASTNQTSMYLCASVRGGGKNIQYFGAGTRLSVL.

The chain recombines TRBV21-1 with TRBJ2-1; TRBD1, the table's D call, was not compared with the DNA. TRBV21-1 is listed as a pseudogene. This CDR3 is built from 15 residues. CDR3 loop: CASSLPTGLGNEQFF. CDR3 nucleotides: TGTGCCAGCAGCCTCCCGACAGGGCTTGGTAATGAGCAGTTCTTC.

This chain joins TRBV5-4 and TRBJ1-2, with TRBD1 matching 8 bases. The CDR3 extends over 15 amino acids. The V gene's germline CDR1 is SGHNT and CDR2 YYREEE (reference sequence). V was pared by 4 bases and J by 5 bases, with 10 bases of the junction left unmatched. The CDR3 DNA sequence: TGTGCCAGCAGCCAAACCCGGACAGGGAATTATGGCTACACCTTC. Translating gives CASSQTRTGNYGYTF.

This clone was detected only once. The CDR3 protein is CSVEGGTGGTDTQYF. CDR3 DNA: TGCAGCGTTGAAGGGGGGACAGGCGGCACAGATACGCAGTATTTT. The chain employs TRBV29-1 and TRBJ2-3; TRBD1 agrees at 8 bases. The CDR3 has 15 amino acids. Germline trimming cut 1 base from V and 1 base from J; bases unmatched to any gene: 4. Germline CDR1 and CDR2: SQVTM and ANQGSEA.

This clone was picked up a small number of times. This chain uses TRBV6-2 or TRBV6-3 with TRBJ2-7, with TRBD1 identical over 7 bases. V was clipped by 6 bases and J by 6 bases; unmatched bases: 5. Germline lookup yields CDR1 MNHEY and CDR2 SVGEGT. The CDR3 contains 12 residues. DNA for the CDR3: TGTGCCAGCAGCCAAACAGGGGCCGAGCAGTACTTC. It yields the protein CASSQTGAEQYF.

V usage is TRBV7-2 and J usage is TRBJ2-2; no clear D gene. Trimming stripped 5 bases from V and 5 bases from J, with 3 bases between. The CDR3 is made up of 11 amino acids. Germline loops: CDR1 SGHTA, CDR2 FQGNSA. CDR3 nucleotides: TGTGCCAGCAGCCCAACCGGGGAGCTGTTTTTT. It is translated as CASSPTGELFF. Complete variable domain (other parts from reference TRBV7-2 and TRBJ2-2): GAGVSQSPSNKVTEKGKDVELRCDPISGHTALYWYRQSLGQGLEFLIYFQGNSAPDKSGLPSDRFSAERTGGSVSTLTIQRTQQEDSAVYLCASSPTGELFFGEGSRLTVL.

The V gene is TRBV3-1 (or the pseudogene TRBV3-2), the J gene TRBJ2-7, with a weak D call TRBD2 (5 bases). V was pared by 4 bases and J by 12 bases, with 16 bases between. The length of the CDR3 is 12 residues. Germline V lookup: CDR1 LGHDT, CDR2 YNNKEL (reference sequence). In DNA, the CDR3 is TGTGCCAGCAGCCCCGATATGGCTAGCTGGTACTTC. Its translation: CASSPDMASWYF.

This chain connects TRBV24-1 to TRBJ2-5; 11 nucleotides align to TRBD1. The CDR3 runs 18 residues. After removal of 3 bases from V and 4 bases from J, the junction contained 12 bases not matched to a gene. From germline, CDR1 is KGHDR and CDR2 SFDVKD. CDR3 region: CATSDVAGTGGKGETQYF. The CDR3 nucleotides read TGTGCCACCAGTGATGTTGCCGGGACAGGGGGAAAGGGAGAGACCCAGTACTTC.

The rearrangement uses TRBV14 and TRBJ1-5; D unclear. The CDR3 sequence is 18 residues long. Germline CDR1 SGHDN, CDR2 FVKESK. With 4 bases removed from V and 0 bases from J, the gap between germline ends came to 19 bases. Here the CDR3 reads CASSLNQRWGYSNQPQHF. CDR3 DNA sequence: TGTGCCAGCAGCCTCAATCAGAGATGGGGTTATAGCAATCAGCCCCAGCATTTT.

The chain employs TRBV29-1 and TRBJ2-1, with 10 bases aligning to TRBD2. CDR3 length: 15 residues. The V gene end was trimmed by 6 bases and the J gene end by 3 bases; junction bases not matched to a gene: 8. In germline, CDR1 is SQVTM, CDR2 ANQGSEA. The CDR3 nucleotides read TGCAGCGTGGGCCTCGGGACTAGCGTCTACAATGAGCAGTTCTTC. Its translation is CSVGLGTSVYNEQFF.

The chain combines TRBV5-1 with TRBJ1-1, with D unclear. The CDR3 covers 14 residues. V was shortened by 0 bases and J by 3 bases, with 9 bases between the two germline ends. The germline gives CDR1 SGHRS, CDR2 YFSETQ. CDR3 loop: CASSLGSADTEAFF. The CDR3, as DNA: TGCGCCAGCAGCTTGGGCTCGGCAGACACTGAAGCTTTCTTT.

The chain uses TRBV29-1 and TRBJ2-3; TRBD1 aligns across 7 bases. CDR1 and CDR2 (germline): SQVTM, ANQGSEA. This CDR3 has 14 amino acids. The CDR3 here is CTVTKGAWKDTQYF. CDR3 DNA sequence: TGCACGGTTACTAAGGGGGCTTGGAAAGATACGCAGTATTTT.

The gene calls are TRBV2 and TRBJ1-5; TRBD1 is a possible D gene (5 bases). CDR1 is SNHLY and CDR2 is FYNNEI in the germline V gene. This CDR3 is built from 15 residues. The V end lost 6 bases, the J end lost 2 bases, and 14 bases lay between the germline ends. DNA of the CDR3: TGTGCCAGCAGAGACGGGAGGGGTGGCAATCAGCCCCAGCATTTT. Translating gives CASRDGRGGNQPQHF.

As regards this clone: Its ends do not fully match the called genes, so a read error is possible. This chain's CDR3 is CASSVVDNTATSGF. In nucleotides, the CDR3 is TGTGCCAGCAGCGTAGTAGATAATACAGCGACCTCGGGGTTT. This chain links TRBV9 with TRBJ1-1; D call uncertain. CDR3 size: 14 residues. The V gene's germline CDR1 is SGDLS and CDR2 YYNGEE.

The chain uses TRBV27 and TRBJ2-1; D possibly corresponds to TRBD2 (6 bases). V was shortened by 2 bases and J by 1 base, with 12 bases between the two germline ends. The CDR3 loop spans 16 amino acids. Germline assignment: CDR1 MNHEY and CDR2 SMNVEV (reference sequence). DNA of the CDR3: TGTGCCAGCAGTTTAAGTTTAGCGGAATCCTACAATGAGCAGTTCTTC. This codes for CASSLSLAESYNEQFF.

This chain links TRBV6-5 with TRBJ1-5, with D perhaps matching TRBD1 (5 bases). Per germline, CDR1 MNHEY and CDR2 SVGAGI. Trimming removed 4 bases from V and 3 bases from J, with 10 bases in between. The CDR3 is 14 amino acids. The CDR3 region has the DNA TGTGCCAGCAGTTCTGGGGGTTCCAATCAGCCCCAGCATTTT. Translating gives CASSSGGSNQPQHF.

This sequence joins TRBV28 and TRBJ2-1; 7 bases map to TRBD2. The CDR3 contains 14 residues. CDR1 and CDR2 (germline): MDHEN, SYDVKM. V shed 6 bases and J 4 bases; nucleotides not matched to a gene: 6. The CDR3 bases are TGTGCCAGCAGCCGTCTGGGAGGGTACAATGAGCAGTTCTTC. This codes for CASSRLGGYNEQFF.

This clone is a singleton in its sample. This sequence joins TRBV6-5 and TRBJ2-1; a weak D match, TRBD1 (5 bases). V was trimmed by 11 bases and J by 3 bases, leaving 17 bases between them. CDR1 MNHEY and CDR2 SVGAGI come from the germline V gene. There are 14 residues in the CDR3. CDR3 region: CASRAAGLYNEQFF. CDR3 nucleotides: TGTGCCTCCCGGGCGGCAGGGCTCTACAATGAGCAGTTCTTC.

V gene TRBV29-1 combines with J gene TRBJ1-2, with D possibly TRBD1 on 5 matching bases. Germline loops: CDR1 SQVTM, CDR2 ANQGSEA. This CDR3 comprises 14 residues. V was shortened by 2 bases and J by 13 bases, with 23 bases between the two germline ends. CDR3: CSVEHSRDRLSSTF. Written as DNA, the CDR3 is TGCAGCGTTGAACACTCCCGGGACCGCCTTTCAAGCACCTTC.

The chain couples TRBV2 to TRBJ1-5; D remains unclear. Germline loops: CDR1 SNHLY, CDR2 FYNNEI. Trimming took off 10 bases at V and 0 bases at J, with 13 bases between the two ends. The CDR3 is 14 residues long. Here the CDR3 DNA reads TGTGCCACACGGACTTTTAATAGCAATCAGCCCCAGCATTTT. It codes for CATRTFNSNQPQHF.

The chain employs TRBV29-1 and TRBJ2-7; D gene ambiguous. Germline CDR1 reads SQVTM; CDR2 reads ANQGSEA. The CDR3 contains 13 residues. Trimming took 3 bases from V and 2 from J, leaving 11 bases between them. CDR3 nucleotides: TGCAGCGTTGAGGGTCAGAGCACCTACGAGCAGTACTTC. As protein: CSVEGQSTYEQYF.

This clone has only one observation. The chain couples TRBV28 to TRBJ2-1; D is possibly TRBD2 (6 bases). The CDR3 is made up of 13 amino acids. V was trimmed by 1 base and J by 9 bases, leaving 10 bases between them. Germline V CDR1 and CDR2: MDHEN, SYDVKM. The CDR3 DNA reads as TGTGCCAGCAGTTTATCCCTAGCGACTGAGCAGTTCTTC. Translation: CASSLSLATEQFF.

The rearrangement joins TRBV27 to TRBJ2-1; 7 bases align to TRBD2. Trimming cost V 5 bases and J 2 bases; bases outside gene matches: 3. The CDR3 sequence is 14 residues long. Germline V gives CDR1 MNHEY, CDR2 SMNVEV (reference sequence). The CDR3 protein is CASSPGLAYNEQFF. In DNA, the CDR3 is TGTGCCAGCAGTCCAGGACTAGCCTACAATGAGCAGTTCTTC.

In this sample, this clone turned up once. The V and J genes are TRBV24-1 and TRBJ2-2; 8 bases are a match to TRBD1. CDR1 KGHDR and CDR2 SFDVKD come from the germline V gene. V lost 3 bases, J lost 5 bases, and 7 bases stayed unmatched. This CDR3 is built from 16 residues. As DNA, the CDR3 is TGTGCCACCAGTGATCTTCAGGGGGCGGGGACCGGGGAGCTGTTTTTT. This sequence encodes CATSDLQGAGTGELFF.

V gene TRBV10-3 combines with J gene TRBJ1-3, with 9 bases lining up with TRBD1. V lost 3 bases, J lost 0 bases, and 3 bases stayed unmatched. This CDR3 region has 16 residues. The germline gives CDR1 ENHRY, CDR2 SYGVKD. Here the CDR3 reads CAISDRDRVSGNTIYF. The CDR3 nucleotides read TGTGCCATCAGTGACCGGGACAGGGTCTCTGGAAACACCATATATTTT.

V gene TRBV3-1 (or the pseudogene TRBV3-2) combines with J gene TRBJ2-3; the D is unclear. There are 12 residues in the CDR3. The V end was cut by 3 bases, the J end by 2 bases, with 3 bases between. Per the germline V gene, CDR1 is LGHDT and CDR2 is YNNKEL (reference sequence). The CDR3 DNA is TGTGCCAGCAGCCATCTCACAGATACGCAGTATTTT. Its translation: CASSHLTDTQYF.

The gene calls are TRBV7-9 and TRBJ1-4; 7 bases map to TRBD1. Per the germline V gene, CDR1 is SEHNR and CDR2 is FQNEAQ (reference sequence). CDR3 length: 14 residues. The J segment lost 5 bases and the V segment lost 5 bases, leaving 5 bases of the junction unmatched. CDR3 protein: CASSRTGTNEKLFF. The DNA for the CDR3 is TGTGCCAGCAGCAGGACAGGAACAAATGAAAAACTGTTTTTT.

This sequence joins TRBV7-3 and TRBJ2-1; 7 nucleotides agree with TRBD2. With V trimmed by 5 bases and J by 5 bases, 9 bases remained unmatched. The CDR3 covers 15 residues. CDR1 is SGHTA, CDR2 FQGTGA, per germline. The CDR3 region is CASSPVGGINNEQFF. In nucleotides, the CDR3 is TGTGCCAGCAGCCCCGTGGGGGGGATAAACAATGAGCAGTTCTTC.

The chain recombines TRBV7-9 with TRBJ1-3; maybe TRBD1 (6 bases). The CDR3 extends over 18 amino acids. Deletions cut 1 base from V and 7 bases from J, with 23 bases between. Germline V gene sequence: CDR1 SEHNR, CDR2 FQNEAQ (reference sequence). The CDR3 DNA sequence: TGTGCCAGCAGCTTAGAGAGAGCCCTTTGGGGGCGAAGCAACACCATATATTTT. It is translated as CASSLERALWGRSNTIYF.

This clone has only one observation. In DNA form, the CDR3 reads TGTGCCAGTAGGACGACAGGGGACTATGGCTACACCTTC. It is translated as CASRTTGDYGYTF. This chain connects TRBV19 to TRBJ1-2; TRBD1 matches 8 bases. Germline CDR1 is LNHDA and CDR2 is SQIVND (reference sequence). CDR3 size: 13 residues. The J segment lost 3 bases and the V segment lost 6 bases, leaving 3 bases of the junction unmatched.

The V call is TRBV30, the J call TRBJ1-5; D may be TRBD1 (6 bases). The length of the CDR3 is 14 residues. Germline V gene lookup returns CDR1 GTSNPN and CDR2 SVGIG (reference sequence). The V end was cut by 2 bases, the J end by 5 bases, with 13 bases between. The CDR3 DNA reads TGTGCCTGGAGTTTGGGGACACAAGATCAGCCCCAGCATTTT. Translating it yields CAWSLGTQDQPQHF. Based on the CDR3 plus reference TRBV30 and TRBJ1-5, the full variable domain is SQTIHQWPATLVQPVGSPLSLECTVEGTSNPNLYWYRQAAGRGLQLLFYSVGIGQISSEVPQNLSASRPQDRQFILSSKKLLLSDSGFYLCAWSLGTQDQPQHFGDGTRLSIL.